This T cell receptor (beta chain) was obtained from a study of T cell changes during pregnancy in multiple sclerosis (dated by TCRdb to between 2017 and 2020). Regarding the research as a whole: The study looked at changes in the T cell repertoire across pregnancy in women with multiple sclerosis.

Regarding this clone: It has no known antigen specificity. Base-call qualities are not available, and no considerably larger clone is one nucleotide away.

Library creation used the immunoSEQ multiplex PCR assay. TCRdb re-hosts the immuneACCESS table, in-frame sequences only. Its copies lack some clones; in the studies checked, an unresolved V gene accounts for under half of them, and the cause for the rest is not known. Recorded for this sample are some 85,000 clones; roughly 95% of them occurred a single time. The biggest ten clones account for about 1% of the sample. Based on the germline V gene (reference sequence), the CDR1 and CDR2 sequences are MNHEY and SMNVEV. Inclusive of the bounding cysteine and phenylalanine, the CDR3 is 16 residues long. Of the read, only the CDR3 DNA is kept; its 48 bases are in frame from base 1. The trim is 1 base for V and 5 bases for J, with a gap of 14 bases between the germline ends.

The clonotype comes from a female donor with multiple sclerosis, enrolled in a pregnancy study. The rearrangement combines TRBV27 with TRBJ2-2; D gene: possibly TRBD2, on 5 matching bases. The material was peripheral blood, obtained in the second trimester of pregnancy. DNA sequence: TGTGCCAGCAGTTTATACGGAGCTGGCGGGACCGGGGAGCTGTTTTTT. This codes for CASSLYGAGGTGELFF.